Shown below are 21 T cell receptor beta chains from a single sample sequenced in a study of T cell responses to AZD1222 COVID-19 vaccine. Here immunoSEQ multiplex PCR was the method, and the copy in TCRdb shows in-frame clones only, minus some. The top ten clones hold 5% of a sample with 85,000 to 90,000 clones, roughly 91% of them seen once. Sequencing used peripheral blood, obtained 28 days after the second AZD1222 dose. The receptors were gathered from an adult who received the AZD1222 COVID-19 vaccine.

J is TRBJ1-2 and V is TRBV13; TRBD1 is a possible D gene (5 bases). Germline assignment: CDR1 PRHDT and CDR2 FYEKMQ (reference sequence). The length of the CDR3 is 13 residues. Trimming cost V 7 bases and J 2 bases, with 11 bases left between them. CDR3 region: CASTAAGNYGYTF. DNA of the CDR3: TGTGCCAGCACGGCAGCAGGGAACTATGGCTACACCTTC.

The gene calls are TRBV2 and TRBJ1-5; D might be TRBD1 (5 bases). The CDR3 spans 15 residues. The germline V gene has CDR1 SNHLY and CDR2 FYNNEI. The V end lost 1 base, the J end lost 4 bases, and 11 bases lay between the germline ends. CDR3 nucleotide sequence: TGTGCCAGCAGTGAAGGTGGGGCTCGAAATCAGCCCCAGCATTTT. This gives the protein CASSEGGARNQPQHF.

The rearrangement uses TRBV19 and TRBJ1-1; 8 positions match TRBD1. Germline V gene data show CDR1 as LNHDA and CDR2 as SQIVND (reference sequence). The CDR3 is 14 amino acids. Trimming took 4 bases from V and 6 from J; bases not matched to a gene: 7. In DNA, the CDR3 is TGTGCCAGTAGTAGTCACAGGGGGGTTGCTGAAGCTTTCTTT. Amino acid sequence: CASSSHRGVAEAFF.

The rearrangement uses TRBV9 and TRBJ1-3, with D hard to call. The CDR3 is 16 amino acids. Trimming stripped 0 bases from V and 4 bases from J, with 14 bases between. The V gene's germline CDR1 is SGDLS and CDR2 YYNGEE. CDR3 sequence: CASSVEFSGSGNTIYF. In DNA form, the CDR3 reads TGTGCCAGCAGCGTAGAGTTTTCCGGATCAGGAAACACCATATATTTT.

The rearrangement joins TRBV5-6 to TRBJ2-7, with a possible D match to TRBD1 (6 bases). Germline V gene lookup returns CDR1 SGHDT and CDR2 YYEEEE. Trimming removed 0 bases at V and 4 bases at J, with 14 bases between. The CDR3 is 15 residues long. DNA of the CDR3: TGTGCCAGCAGCTTGGATTTGGGACAAACGTACGAGCAGTACTTC. Its translation: CASSLDLGQTYEQYF.

This chain uses TRBV5-1 with TRBJ1-2, with TRBD1 matching 7 bases. V lost 4 bases and J lost 5; bases outside the gene matches: 14. The CDR3 length is 16 residues. CDR1 is SGHRS, CDR2 YFSETQ, per germline. CDR3 DNA: TGCGCCAGCAGCGAGCAGCCGGGACAGCAATATTATGGCTACACCTTC. Translated, it gives CASSEQPGQQYYGYTF.

This clone came up a few times. V gene TRBV14 combines with J gene TRBJ1-2; D is possibly TRBD1 (5 bases). Germline V gene sequence: CDR1 SGHDN, CDR2 FVKESK. Trimming took 1 base from V and 4 from J, leaving 22 bases between them. The CDR3 contains 18 residues. CDR3 loop: CASSQATVRDGSFYGYTF. The CDR3 DNA reads TGTGCCAGCAGCCAAGCTACCGTCCGGGACGGAAGCTTCTATGGCTACACCTTC.

The chain carries TRBV2 and TRBJ1-2; TRBD1 aligns across 8 bases. CDR1 is SNHLY, CDR2 FYNNEI, per germline. V lost 6 bases to trimming and J lost 4 bases; unmatched junction nucleotides: 10. The CDR3 has 15 amino acids. CDR3 protein: CASRTGVGSVYGYTF. The CDR3 region has the DNA TGTGCCAGCAGGACAGGGGTCGGGTCTGTCTATGGCTACACCTTC.

In this sample, this clone turned up a few times. The rearrangement links TRBV21-1 to TRBJ1-6; the table names TRBD1, a call not compared with the DNA. TRBV21-1 is marked as a pseudogene. CDR3 length equals 12 residues. The CDR3 sequence is CASSNPNSPLHF. CDR3 nucleotide sequence: TGTGCCAGCAGCAACCCAAATTCACCCCTCCACTTT.

V is TRBV6-1 and J is TRBJ1-6; 8 bases are a match to TRBD1. This CDR3 is 15 amino acids long. Germline V lookup: CDR1 MNHNS, CDR2 SASEGT. With V trimmed by 4 bases and J by 6 bases, 5 bases remained unmatched. CDR3 protein: CASSGQDRGNSPLHF. The CDR3 DNA reads as TGTGCCAGCAGTGGCCAAGACAGGGGTAATTCACCCCTCCACTTT.

This chain links TRBV6-5 with TRBJ1-1; D is unclear. V was clipped by 0 bases and J by 2 bases, with 7 bases between them. The CDR3 is 14 amino acids. Germline-derived CDR1 and CDR2 are MNHEY and SVGAGI. The CDR3 protein is CASSYSDINTEAFF. The CDR3 nucleotides read TGTGCCAGCAGTTACTCAGACATTAACACTGAAGCTTTCTTT.

This clone appeared a single time. The chain uses TRBV9 and TRBJ1-2; 9 nucleotides match TRBD1. The CDR3 is 15 amino acids. V trimming: 0 bases; J trimming: 8 bases; junction bases outside the gene matches: 8. The germline CDR1 and CDR2 sequences are SGDLS and YYNGEE. CDR3 nucleotide sequence: TGTGCCAGCAGCGTAGGTACGGGACAGGGTCGAGGCTACACCTTC. Amino acid sequence: CASSVGTGQGRGYTF.

The chain has TRBV2 and TRBJ1-5, with 11 positions matching TRBD1. Trimming removed 6 bases from V and 6 bases from J; junction bases left unmatched: 4. Germline CDR1 and CDR2: SNHLY and FYNNEI. The CDR3 extends over 14 amino acids. The CDR3 DNA reads as TGTGCCAGCAGAACCGGGACAGGGGGTCAGCCCCAGCATTTT. Translating it yields CASRTGTGGQPQHF.

The rearrangement links TRBV6-1 to TRBJ1-2; D is unresolved. Trimming took off 1 base at V and 8 bases at J, with 17 bases between the two ends. In germline, CDR1 is MNHNS, CDR2 SASEGT. CDR3 size: 15 residues. The CDR3 loop reads CASSEGRQSSRGYTF. CDR3 in DNA: TGTGCCAGCAGTGAAGGACGACAAAGCAGTAGGGGCTACACCTTC.

This clone was observed once. The chain links TRBV6-5 to TRBJ2-1, with TRBD1 matching over 7 bases. Trimming removed 8 bases from V and 4 bases from J; junction bases left unmatched: 5. Germline V gives CDR1 MNHEY, CDR2 SVGAGI. The CDR3 has 13 residues. The CDR3 loop is CASGNRGYNEQFF. The CDR3 nucleotides are TGTGCCAGCGGTAACAGGGGTTACAATGAGCAGTTCTTC.

The J gene is TRBJ2-3, the V gene TRBV7-9, with TRBD1 as a possible D gene (7 bases). The germline V gene has CDR1 SEHNR and CDR2 FQNEAQ (reference sequence). Trimming left V 5 bases short and J 4 bases short, with 13 bases between. CDR3 size: 14 residues. Here the CDR3 reads CASSDGGTADTQYF. As DNA, the CDR3 is TGTGCCAGCAGCGACGGAGGGACAGCAGATACGCAGTATTTT.

V gene TRBV5-1 combines with J gene TRBJ2-1, with D uncertain. Germline V CDR1 and CDR2: SGHRS, YFSETQ. The CDR3 length is 15 residues. V was cut by 0 bases and J by 0 bases, with 7 bases left in between. The CDR3 loop is CASSLVRSSYNEQFF. DNA for the CDR3: TGCGCCAGCAGCTTGGTCAGAAGCTCCTACAATGAGCAGTTCTTC.

The V gene is TRBV10-3, the J gene TRBJ1-5; D not certain. Trimming cost V 4 bases and J 2 bases, with 9 bases left between them. Germline V CDR1 and CDR2: ENHRY, SYGVKD. The CDR3 sequence is 14 residues long. CDR3 sequence reads: CAISVGLGNQPQHF. The CDR3 DNA sequence: TGTGCCATCAGTGTTGGATTGGGCAATCAGCCCCAGCATTTT.

The rearrangement links TRBV11-2 to TRBJ1-5; TRBD1 agrees at 12 bases. Germline V gene sequence: CDR1 SGHAT, CDR2 FQNNGV. This CDR3 is built from 15 residues. The ends lost 3 bases at V and 6 bases at J; junction bases unmatched: 3. In nucleotides, the CDR3 is TGTGCCAGCAGCTTTGGGACAGGGGGCGTTCAGCCCCAGCATTTT. Translating gives CASSFGTGGVQPQHF.

The V gene is TRBV18, the J gene TRBJ1-4, with TRBD1 as a possible D gene (6 bases). In germline, CDR1 is KGHSH, CDR2 LQKENI. V was cut by 2 bases and J by 3 bases, with 10 bases left in between. The CDR3 contains 15 residues. CDR3 residues: CASSPDRSSNEKLFF. As DNA, the CDR3 is TGTGCCAGCTCACCAGACAGGTCCTCTAATGAAAAACTGTTTTTT.

The chain couples TRBV12-3 or TRBV12-4 to TRBJ1-2; 8 bases are shared with TRBD1. CDR3 length: 13 amino acids. V shed 6 bases and J 4 bases; nucleotides not matched to a gene: 4. For the CDR3, the DNA is TGTGCCAGCAGCAAAGACAGGGGCTATGGCTACACCTTC. Translated: CASSKDRGYGYTF.